This section outlines one TCR beta chain sequence together with its context. Antigen unknown. The CDR3 is 16 residues long. The germline gives CDR1 LNHDA, CDR2 SQIVND (reference sequence). V was clipped by 10 bases and J by 0 bases, with 21 bases between them. This sample stems from a study of vaccination effects on CD4 cells after COVID-19. About the study: Sequencing was preceded by expansion of antigen-specific CD4+ T cells with viral peptide pools in the ViraFEST assay. Study-wide points: Clones induced by infection and by vaccine showed marked clonal contraction late after vaccination.

With approximately ten days of culture completed, CD4+ T cells were isolated. According to the study, vaccine recipients showed no prior SARS-CoV-2 infection and negative nucleocapsid antibodies. Produced via immunoSEQ multiplex PCR; TCRdb's table is partial and in-frame only. The repertoire holds around 35,000 clones, with 65% to 70% as singletons. The sequencing here drew on CD4+ T cells from PBMCs cultured without peptide, taken before COVID-19 vaccination. The chain carries TRBV19 and TRBJ2-5; D remains ambiguous. The sequence derives from a human donor who received a COVID-19 vaccine. The CDR3 DNA sequence: TGTGCCAACCCCCCCGGACGGGCGACCGACCAAGAGACCCAGTACTTC. This gives the protein CANPPGRATDQETQYF.